This TCR beta chain emerged from a study of blood T cell repertoires in COVID-19 (TCRdb year 2020). Notes on the research overall: Collaborator samples came from the United States, Italy and Spain and covered acute and convalescent phases of COVID-19. The prospective study material was composed of cDNA or gDNA derived from T cells, B-cell-depleted T cells, or PBMCs. The dataset comprised deeply sampled blood TCRbeta repertoires from subjects exposed to, actively infected with, or recovered from COVID-19. The repertoires were released in a freely available public database meant as a resource for research on the immune response to SARS-CoV-2. The samples were drawn from two sources: the first 160 participants of the ongoing ImmuneRACE study, and some 1,300 subjects contributed by 6 global collaborators. A de-identified subject ID, COVID-19 status, age in years and sex were almost always included in the sample metadata. Where available, HLA class I and class II types were taken from metadata supplied by the sample provider and were not determined by assay-based typing. Here is what the overall study found, with its caveats: The quantity of clinical and demographic metadata differed by source and by participant and was supplied without curation.

TCRbeta CDR3 regions were amplified from genomic DNA using the immunoSEQ Assay, a bias-controlled multiplex PCR. Turning to the authors' computational methods: The number of nucleated cells in each sample was estimated from the amplification of reference gene primers within the assay. To quantify the absolute abundance of each unique TCRbeta CDR3 rearrangement, sequence reads were collapsed and filtered. For each sample, productive Simpson clonality was calculated as the square root of Simpson's diversity index over productive rearrangements. TCRdb provides this immuneACCESS table in a form limited to in-frame rearrangements. Some clones are lacking; in checked studies, under half of them reflect an unresolved V gene, and why the rest are absent is not known. Clonal size and the V and J genes are those of that table, whereas D and trimming came from the DNA. Here the sample has fewer than 300,000 clones; around 89% occur a single time. Clones ranked in the top ten supply about 4% of the sample.

As regards this clone: Its cognate antigen has yet to be identified. No quality values exist for individual bases; no much larger clone is one base distant.

Samples from volunteer blood donors who had recovered from COVID-19 were contributed by a second Seattle source. Collaborating institutions collected whole blood in K2EDTA tubes following their own protocols. For TCRbeta analysis, collaborators shipped samples as frozen whole blood, isolated PBMCs, or DNA extracted from either of those sample types. Deletion took 4 bases off V and 8 bases off J, with a span of 16 bases between the germline ends. The CDR3, from cysteine to phenylalanine, totals 15 residues. The retained sequence is limited to the CDR3, 45 bases, with the frame set at the first base. CDR1 and CDR2 (SGDLS, YYNGEE) derive from the germline V gene.

The receptor was derived from a man aged 55 to 70 who had recovered from COVID-19. The sequenced sample consisted of peripheral blood. The V and J segments used are TRBV9 and TRBJ1-6, with the identity of the D gene unclear. The CDR3 here reads CASSLRPGLDSPLHF. The bases are TGTGCCAGCAGCCTCCGACCGGGTCTGGATTCACCCCTCCACTTT. Reference TRBV9 and TRBJ1-6 proteins supply the regions before and after the CDR3; the full variable domain is: DSGVTQTPKHLITATGQRVTLRCSPRSGDLSVYWYQQSLDQGLQFLIQYYNGEERAKGNILERFSAQQFPDLHSELNLSSLELGDSALYFCASSLRPGLDSPLHFGNGTRLTVT.